A selection of T cell receptor beta chains follows, all from one sample in a study of shared clonotypes between healthy human individuals. The data were produced by immunoSEQ multiplex PCR, yet TCRdb's version contains in-frame clones alone and is incomplete. This repertoire shows roughly 320,000 clones, around 90% found once; its top ten account for about 17%. Source material: memory CD8+ T cells sorted from blood. The receptors derive from a man aged 18 to 29 in good health. CDR3s include the opening cysteine and the closing phenylalanine or tryptophan. D genes are given only for firm matches. Clone size appears in some rows only: once, few, many, or a class for an expanded clone.

j_call	d_call	v_call	clone_size	cdr3_aa	cdr3_nt
TRBJ2-7	TRBD2	TRBV29-1	-	CSVRGYGTAGDAYEQYF	TGCAGCGTGAGGGGATACGGTACAGCGGGGGATGCCTACGAGCAGTACTTC
TRBJ1-6	-	TRBV27	-	CASSSVGQQGYNSPLHF	TGTGCCAGCAGTTCCGTAGGACAGCAAGGGTATAATTCACCCCTCCACTTT
TRBJ2-7	-	TRBV12-5	-	CASGLGGSYEQYF	TGTGCTAGTGGTTTGGGGGGATCCTACGAGCAGTACTTC
TRBJ1-1	-	TRBV15	-	CATSRWTVGNTEAFF	TGTGCCACCAGCAGGTGGACGGTGGGGAACACTGAAGCTTTCTTT
TRBJ1-1	-	TRBV30	-	CAGNMNTEAFF	TGTGCGGGAAACATGAACACTGAAGCTTTCTTT
TRBJ1-6	-	TRBV6-1	-	CASSEWEMNSPLHF	TGTGCCAGCAGTGAGTGGGAGATGAATTCACCCCTCCACTTT
TRBJ2-3	TRBD2	TRBV15	once	CATAEAVAGFTDTQYF	TGTGCCACAGCTGAGGCGGTAGCGGGGTTTACAGATACGCAGTATTTT
TRBJ2-3	-	TRBV19	once	CASSLTGGLADTQYF	TGTGCCAGTAGTCTCACCGGAGGGCTCGCAGATACGCAGTATTTT
TRBJ2-3	-	TRBV15	once	CATSREADTQYF	TGTGCCACCAGCAGAGAAGCAGATACGCAGTATTTT
TRBJ2-7	-	TRBV19	-	CASSQGLVYEQYF	TGTGCCAGTAGCCAAGGTTTGGTCTACGAGCAGTACTTC
TRBJ2-7	-	TRBV28	few	CASSFRVLSYEQYF	TGTGCCAGCAGTTTTAGGGTGTTATCCTACGAGCAGTACTTC
TRBJ2-2	-	TRBV6-5	-	CASSYSMQENTGELFF	TGTGCCAGCAGTTACTCGATGCAGGAGAACACCGGGGAGCTGTTTTTT
TRBJ2-3	TRBD2	TRBV28	-	CASRDRLAGYTDTQYF	TGTGCCAGCAGAGACCGACTAGCGGGTTACACAGATACGCAGTATTTT
TRBJ2-3	-	TRBV4-3	-	CASSQDVGRDLTDTQYF	TGCGCCAGCAGCCAAGATGTAGGCAGGGACCTGACAGATACGCAGTATTTT
TRBJ2-6	TRBD1	TRBV28	-	CASSVTGAAGANVLTF	TGTGCCAGCAGTGTGACAGGGGCGGCTGGGGCCAACGTCCTGACTTTC
TRBJ2-4	-	TRBV10-3	-	CAISEEGKAKNIQYF	TGTGCCATCAGTGAGGAGGGGAAGGCCAAAAACATTCAGTACTTC
TRBJ2-7	-	TRBV5-1	-	CASAPRLTGLSSYEQYF	TGCGCCAGCGCCCCCCGCCTTACAGGACTTTCCTCCTACGAGCAGTACTTC
TRBJ2-5	TRBD2	TRBV27	-	CASSFLAGGPEETQYF	TGTGCCAGCAGTTTTCTAGCGGGGGGTCCCGAAGAGACCCAGTACTTC
TRBJ2-3	TRBD2	TRBV6-5	-	CASSYSWLAGADTQYF	TGTGCCAGCAGTTACTCGTGGCTAGCGGGGGCAGATACGCAGTATTTT
TRBJ1-1	-	TRBV7-8	-	CASSFPDRNTEAFF	TGTGCCAGCAGCTTTCCCGACCGGAACACTGAAGCTTTCTTT